This TCR beta chain was obtained from a study of cytomegalovirus exposure and HLA in healthy donors. Study observations and caveats: Follow-up analysis later connected one missense variant in DCLRE1C with trimming of TCR beta V- and J-genes.

Use of 60 Vbeta and 13 Jbeta primers characterized the PCR. Sequenced by immunoSEQ multiplex PCR; TCRdb stores in-frame clones only, minus some. The repertoire holds a few hundred thousand clones, with nearly 80% as singletons. As regards this clone: Its antigen is unknown.

This CDR3 has 11 amino acids. V was cut by 4 bases and J by 8 bases, with 8 bases left in between. Germline CDR1 is LNHDA and CDR2 is SQIVND (reference sequence). The TCR comes from a man in his late teens or twenties in good health and CMV-seronegative. The chain recombines TRBV19 with TRBJ1-2, with a possible D match to TRBD1 (5 bases). The sequencing input was PBMCs. The CDR3 region has the DNA TGTGCCAGTAGTACACAGGCGGGCTACACCTTC. As protein: CASSTQAGYTF.